This TCR beta chain derives from a study of CD8 T cells in ankylosing spondylitis. Study results and limitations: Significant enrichment of disease-linked clones was reported in matched ankylosing spondylitis synovial fluid.

CDR1 is SGHTA, CDR2 FQGNSA, per germline. The germline V and J ends were trimmed by 1 base and 7 bases, with 9 bases remaining between them. This CDR3 has 13 amino acids. TCRdb called the 5' RACE reads again in MiXCR, with one record for every CDR3 protein. The sample lists roughly 38,000 distinct CDR3 sequences, approximately 15% occurring once. Comments on this clonotype: The antigen is not known.

The sequencing sample was made of blood. This rearrangement joins TRBV7-2 to TRBJ2-3, with D unclear. This sequence was found in a male donor with ankylosing spondylitis or in good health (not recorded which). CDR3 in amino acids: CASSLGYTYTQYF. The CDR3 DNA reads TGTGCCAGCAGCTTAGGGTATACATATACGCAGTATTTT.